This TCR beta chain is from a study of monozygotic twins with inflammatory bowel disease. TCRdb reprocessed the 5' RACE reads and keeps a single row for each CDR3 protein, giving no DNA. This sample's table reports about 380,000 distinct CDR3 sequences. The germline CDR1 and CDR2 sequences are MGHDK and SYGVNS. This CDR3 has 15 amino acids. Whole-blood RNA isolation (total RNA) proceeded without T cell sorting. Of note for this clonotype: Its antigen remains unknown.

Study results and caveats: The study supported no single strong signal or clonotype linked to IBD. A reduction in TCRbeta diversity (inverse Simpson) was seen in IBD patients relative to healthy co-twins.

The source is a human donor with ulcerative colitis or Crohn's disease, or a healthy co-twin of an affected twin (not recorded which). Sample: blood. The V and J genes are TRBV25-1 and TRBJ2-3; TCRdb's assignment of TRBD1 cannot be checked, as there is no DNA. CDR3 residues: CASSELKGDTDTQYF.